The text below deals with one T cell receptor beta chain. The antigen is not known. Generated by immunoSEQ multiplex PCR, the TCRdb table keeps only in-frame clones and is missing some. The sample has around 140,000 clones; 90% to 95% are singletons. Germline CDR1 is LGHNA and CDR2 is YNFKEQ. The CDR3 loop spans 16 amino acids. After removal of 4 bases from V and 4 bases from J, the junction contained 10 bases not matched to a gene. This sample is drawn from a study of T cell responses to AZD1222 COVID-19 vaccine. Study results and caveats: Within unmutated variant regions lay the reported targets of nearly half of spike-specific TCRs.

Material: peripheral blood, obtained 28 days after the second AZD1222 dose. This chain connects TRBV4-2 to TRBJ2-1; TRBD1 matches 7 bases. This TCR derives from an adult who received the AZD1222 COVID-19 vaccine. CDR3 DNA: TGTGCCAGCAGCCCGGATCCGGGACAGCGATACAATGAGCAGTTCTTC. As protein: CASSPDPGQRYNEQFF.